The 27 T cell receptor beta chains reported below all come from one sample, sequenced in a study of blood T cells in healthy people across ages. The use of a sample-barcoded 5' primer and a J-beta primer mix characterized a second PCR of about 7 to 12 cycles. In TCRdb, the 5' RACE reads were re-called with MiXCR into one record per CDR3 protein. The sample includes fewer than 900,000 distinct CDR3 sequences, about 36% of them seen just once. Sequencing input: blood. The receptors were sampled from a man between 18 and 35 years old in good health.

CDR3: CASSRTVRTDTQYF. DNA of the CDR3: TGTGCCAGCAGCCGGACAGTTCGCACAGATACGCAGTATTTT. The genes are TRBV5-6 and TRBJ2-3, with D possibly being TRBD1 (6 bases). The germline gives CDR1 SGHDT, CDR2 YYEEEE. The ends were cut back, 4 bases at V and 1 base at J, with 10 bases in the middle. CDR3 size: 14 residues.

The chain is built from TRBV6-2 or TRBV6-3 and TRBJ2-7, with D perhaps TRBD2 (5 bases). CDR3 length: 16 amino acids. V dropped 0 bases and J dropped 0 bases, with 12 bases sitting between them. Germline V lookup: CDR1 MNHEY, CDR2 SVGEGT. The CDR3 nucleotides are TGTGCCAGCAGTTACTCCGACCGGGGTAACTCCTACGAGCAGTACTTC. Translated: CASSYSDRGNSYEQYF.

The chain links TRBV20-1 to TRBJ2-1; D possibly matches TRBD1 or TRBD2 (6 bases each). The DNA matches TRBJ2-7 better at its end, which makes the J call doubtful. This CDR3 spans 15 amino acids. Germline V gene sequence: CDR1 DFQATT, CDR2 SNEGSKA (reference sequence). CDR3 bases: TGCAGTGCTCCCTGGCGGTTTGGGGGGCGGAATGAGCAGTACTTC. Its translation: CSAPWRFGGRNEQYF.

Remarks on this clonotype: A much more abundant neighbour one base away suggests this may be a read error. The rearrangement joins TRBV25-1 to TRBJ1-2, with a weak D call TRBD1 (5 bases). V lost 2 bases and J 0 bases, leaving 7 bases between the germline ends. This CDR3 has 14 residues. Per the germline V gene, CDR1 is MGHDK and CDR2 is SYGVNS. The CDR3 DNA sequence: TGTGCCAGCAGTGAAGCAGGGACTAACTATGGCTACACCTTC. Amino acid sequence: CASSEAGTNYGYTF.

This clonotype was seen a handful of times. The V call is TRBV4-3, the J call TRBJ1-1; no clear D gene. CDR3 length equals 14 residues. Trimming stripped 2 bases from V and 4 bases from J, with 11 bases between. Germline assignment: CDR1 LGHNA and CDR2 YSLEER. CDR3 sequence: CASSQIGVPTEAFF. The DNA of the CDR3 is TGCGCCAGCAGCCAAATTGGGGTTCCCACTGAAGCTTTCTTT.

The table lists this clonotype with a few counts. V and J are TRBV2 and TRBJ2-4, with D possibly matching TRBD2 (6 bases). V was pared by 7 bases and J by 0 bases, with 13 bases between. CDR1 and CDR2 (germline): SNHLY, FYNNEI. CDR3 size: 15 residues. The CDR3 region is CASTPGLLAKNIQYF. The CDR3 DNA reads as TGTGCCAGCACCCCGGGACTTCTAGCCAAAAACATTCAGTACTTC.

The chain recombines TRBV6-2 or TRBV6-3 with TRBJ2-1; a weak D match, TRBD1 (6 bases). V lost 6 bases and J 8 bases, leaving 11 bases between the germline ends. Germline assignment: CDR1 MNHEY and CDR2 SVGEGT. This CDR3 spans 12 amino acids. CDR3 bases: TGTGCCAGCAGGCGGACAGCCGATGAGCAGTTCTTC. Protein product: CASRRTADEQFF.

This clonotype came up many times. The V call is TRBV12-3 or TRBV12-4, the J call TRBJ1-2; D not resolved. V lost 2 bases to trimming and J lost 3 bases, with 7 bases between them. The CDR3 is 13 residues long. CDR3: CASSLISDYGYTF. CDR3 coding DNA: TGTGCCAGCAGTTTAATCTCCGACTATGGCTACACCTTC.

The CDR3 coding sequence is TGTGCCTGGATCGGTACAGCGGGCCCCCCCGAGCAGTACTTC. Protein: CAWIGTAGPPEQYF. The chain carries TRBV30 and TRBJ2-7; D possibly corresponds to TRBD2 (6 bases). V gave up 4 bases and J gave up 6 bases, with 19 bases separating them. Germline lookup yields CDR1 GTSNPN and CDR2 SVGIG (reference sequence). The CDR3 is made up of 14 amino acids. Supplemented by reference TRBV30 and TRBJ2-7, the full variable domain reads SQTIHQWPATLVQPVGSPLSLECTVEGTSNPNLYWYRQAAGRGLQLLFYSVGIGQISSEVPQNLSASRPQDRQFILSSKKLLLSDSGFYLCAWIGTAGPPEQYFGPGTRLTVT.

This sequence joins TRBV12-3 or TRBV12-4 and TRBJ1-2, with D uncertain. There are 13 residues in the CDR3. V was trimmed by 6 bases and J by 0 bases, leaving 8 bases between them. CDR3 region: CASRRATNYGYTF. In DNA, the CDR3 is TGTGCCAGCAGGAGGGCTACTAACTATGGCTACACCTTC.

The chain has TRBV6-5 and TRBJ2-3; 9 nucleotides line up with TRBD2. V shed 4 bases, J shed 5 bases, and the junction held 4 bases outside the gene matches. This CDR3 has 14 residues. The germline V gene encodes CDR1 MNHEY and CDR2 SVGAGI. This CDR3 is CASSSGTSLDTQYF. CDR3 nucleotides: TGTGCCAGCAGTTCCGGGACTAGCCTAGATACGCAGTATTTT.

This clonotype was counted at least ten times. J is TRBJ2-5 and V is TRBV27; no reliable D call. V was pared by 5 bases and J by 2 bases, with 12 bases between. Germline CDR1 MNHEY, CDR2 SMNVEV (reference sequence). This CDR3 is 14 amino acids long. The chain's CDR3 is CASSPLGMQETQYF. The CDR3 coding sequence is TGTGCCAGCAGTCCTCTGGGTATGCAAGAGACCCAGTACTTC.

The rearrangement links TRBV20-1 to TRBJ2-5; D is unclear. CDR1 is DFQATT, CDR2 SNEGSKA, per germline (reference sequence). The CDR3 is 10 amino acids. The CDR3 nucleotides read TGCAGCTGGACCTCCAATGAGCAGTACTTC. Amino acid sequence: CSWTSNEQYF.

This chain connects TRBV7-3 to TRBJ2-5; the D call may be TRBD1 or TRBD2 (5 bases each). Judging by the DNA end, TRBJ2-7 fits better; the J call may be wrong. The length of the CDR3 is 17 residues. From germline, CDR1 is SGHTA and CDR2 FQGTGA. CDR3 in amino acids: CASSFSFAGTNLNEQYF. CDR3 DNA: TGTGCCAGCAGCTTTTCTTTTGCCGGGACCAACTTAAACGAGCAGTACTTC.

This clonotype showed up just a few times. The V gene is TRBV20-1, the J gene TRBJ2-3; D is ambiguous. The V end was cut by 1 base, the J end by 0 bases, with 14 bases between. The CDR3 totals 16 residues. Germline V CDR1 and CDR2: DFQATT, SNEGSKA (reference sequence). CDR3 sequence: CSARGRRDFSTDTQYF. CDR3 DNA sequence: TGCAGTGCTAGAGGGCGAAGAGACTTCAGCACAGATACGCAGTATTTT.

This clonotype was observed a handful of times. This chain connects TRBV20-1 to TRBJ1-5, with D possibly being TRBD1 (5 bases). Trimming left V 3 bases short and J 2 bases short, with 11 bases between. CDR3 length: 14 residues. CDR1 DFQATT and CDR2 SNEGSKA come from the germline V gene (reference sequence). Here the CDR3 DNA reads TGCAGTGCTAGTTTCAGGGTCGGCAATCAGCCCCAGCATTTT. Translated, it gives CSASFRVGNQPQHF.

This clonotype was observed a handful of times. The rearrangement links TRBV20-1 to TRBJ1-2, with D perhaps TRBD1 (5 bases). The V gene lost 3 bases and the J gene lost 5 bases, with 13 bases spanning the gap. CDR1 is DFQATT, CDR2 SNEGSKA, per germline (reference sequence). The length of the CDR3 is 13 residues. DNA for the CDR3: TGCAGTGCTAGTGGACACCGGTCGTATGGCTACACCTTC. This codes for CSASGHRSYGYTF.

CDR3 residues: CSATTDYSNQPQHF. The CDR3 bases are TGCAGTGCCACGACAGATTATAGCAATCAGCCCCAGCATTTT. The chain carries TRBV20-1 and TRBJ1-5; TRBD1 might be the D (5 bases). Germline CDR1 and CDR2: DFQATT and SNEGSKA (reference sequence). This CDR3 region has 14 residues. V was cut by 6 bases and J by 0 bases, with 12 bases left in between.

A word on this clonotype: It may be a read error: a sequence one base away is much more abundant. The rearrangement uses TRBV20-1 and TRBJ2-5; 9 bases agree with TRBD1. The germline gives CDR1 DFQATT, CDR2 SNEGSKA (reference sequence). The CDR3 has 15 amino acids. CDR3 coding DNA: TGCAGTGCTAATGGGGTTGGGACAGGGCAAGAGGCCCAGTACTTC. Amino acids: CSANGVGTGQEAQYF.

The genes are TRBV3-1 and TRBJ2-1; 11 positions match TRBD1. Per germline, CDR1 LGHDT and CDR2 YNNKEL (reference sequence). The trim removed 0 bases at V and 8 bases at J, leaving 3 bases unmatched. The CDR3 runs 15 residues. The CDR3: CASSQDRTGGHEQFF. CDR3 nucleotide sequence: TGTGCCAGCAGCCAAGACCGGACAGGGGGCCATGAGCAGTTCTTC.

This clonotype was picked up a small number of times. The rearrangement links TRBV25-1 to TRBJ2-2; the D gene could be TRBD1 or TRBD2 (5 bases each). The CDR3 length is 15 residues. Germline-derived CDR1 and CDR2 are MGHDK and SYGVNS. With 3 bases removed from V and 4 bases from J, the gap between germline ends came to 12 bases. The CDR3 DNA reads TGTGCCAGCAGTGATGGGGGAAATCCCACCGGGGAGCTGTTTTTT. As protein: CASSDGGNPTGELFF.

This clonotype was counted between two and nine times. V gene TRBV9 combines with J gene TRBJ2-2; D may be TRBD1 or TRBD2 (6 bases each). Trimming took 0 bases from V and 1 from J, leaving 7 bases between them. Germline V gives CDR1 SGDLS, CDR2 YYNGEE. This CDR3 contains 15 residues. For the CDR3, the DNA is TGTGCCAGCAGCGTAGAGGGGGGGAACACCGGGGAGCTGTTTTTT. Residues: CASSVEGGNTGELFF.

The chain's CDR3 is CASSQVLAGAIEQFF. CDR3 nucleotides: TGTGCCAGCAGCCAAGTTCTAGCGGGGGCAATTGAGCAGTTCTTC. The genes are TRBV4-2 and TRBJ2-1; TRBD2 matches at 10 bases. V lost 1 base, J lost 9 bases, and 6 bases stayed unmatched. Germline CDR1 and CDR2: LGHNA and YNFKEQ. The CDR3 spans 15 residues.

The chain combines TRBV2 with TRBJ1-2; D ambiguous. The V gene's germline CDR1 is SNHLY and CDR2 FYNNEI. V lost 2 bases to trimming and J lost 13 bases, with 14 bases between them. The CDR3 totals 12 residues. For the CDR3, the DNA is TGTGCCAGCAGTGAAACCCTCTCGCCCCTCACCTTC. Protein product: CASSETLSPLTF.

This clonotype was counted only a few times. The chain recombines TRBV6-1 with TRBJ2-3, with 9 bases matching TRBD1. The germline gives CDR1 MNHNS, CDR2 SASEGT. V lost 4 bases to trimming and J lost 2 bases; unmatched junction nucleotides: 4. The CDR3 is made up of 15 amino acids. The CDR3 here is CASSGDREATDTQYF. CDR3 DNA sequence: TGTGCCAGCAGTGGGGACAGGGAAGCCACAGATACGCAGTATTTT.

A few counts support this clonotype. The V and J genes are TRBV18 and TRBJ1-6, with 7 bases fitting TRBD1. Germline CDR1 and CDR2: KGHSH and LQKENI. CDR3 length: 14 residues. The J segment lost 8 bases and the V segment lost 3 bases, leaving 4 bases of the junction unmatched. DNA of the CDR3: TGTGCCAGCTCACCGGGAGGGGGCGATTCACCCCTCCACTTT. It codes for CASSPGGGDSPLHF.

J is TRBJ1-2 and V is TRBV10-3; 7 nucleotides line up with TRBD1. Germline loops: CDR1 ENHRY, CDR2 SYGVKD. This CDR3 has 19 amino acids. V dropped 4 bases and J dropped 0; count of bases not matched to a gene: 17. CDR3 sequence: CAISAPYRDRGSSNYGYTF. CDR3 DNA: TGTGCCATCAGTGCCCCTTACCGGGACAGAGGAAGCTCTAACTATGGCTACACCTTC.